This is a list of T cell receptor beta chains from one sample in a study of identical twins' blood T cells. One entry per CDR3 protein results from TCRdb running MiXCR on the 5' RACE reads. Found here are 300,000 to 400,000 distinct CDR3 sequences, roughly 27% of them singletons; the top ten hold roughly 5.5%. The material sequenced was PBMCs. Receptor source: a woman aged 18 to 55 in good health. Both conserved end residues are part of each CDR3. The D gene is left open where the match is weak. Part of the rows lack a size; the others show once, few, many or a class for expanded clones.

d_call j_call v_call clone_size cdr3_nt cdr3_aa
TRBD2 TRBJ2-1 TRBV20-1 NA TGCAGTGCACAAGCGGGGAGCTCCTACAATGAGCAGTTCTTC CSAQAGSSYNEQFF
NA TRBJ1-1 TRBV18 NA TGTGCCAGCTCCCGGTTTGGGGCTGAAGCTTTCTTT CASSRFGAEAFF
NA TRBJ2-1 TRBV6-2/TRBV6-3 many TGTGCCAGTCGGGACCCGGGGGCCTACAATGAGCAGTTCTTC CASRDPGAYNEQFF
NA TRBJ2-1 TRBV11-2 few TGTGCCAGCACCCTAAGGGGGAGCTCCTACAATGAGCAGTTCTTC CASTLRGSSYNEQFF
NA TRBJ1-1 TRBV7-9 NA TGTGCCAGCAGCTCCGGAATGAGCACTGAAGCTTTCTTT CASSSGMSTEAFF
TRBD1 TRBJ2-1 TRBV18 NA TGTGCCAGCTCATCGGGACAGTTGAATGAGCAGTTCTTC CASSSGQLNEQFF
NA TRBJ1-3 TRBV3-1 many TGTGCCAGCACCCCACACAGGGACTCTGGAAACACCATATATTTT CASTPHRDSGNTIYF
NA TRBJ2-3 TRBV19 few TGTGCCAGTAGTACCTATACCACAGATACGCAGTATTTT CASSTYTTDTQYF
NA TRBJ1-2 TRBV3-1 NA TGTGCCAGCAGCGATGGGGCGGTCTATGGCTACACCTTC CASSDGAVYGYTF
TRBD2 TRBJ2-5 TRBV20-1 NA TGCGGTGCTGGAAGCGTATCTAGCGGGAATTCGATTCAAGAGACCCAGTACTTC CGAGSVSSGNSIQETQYF
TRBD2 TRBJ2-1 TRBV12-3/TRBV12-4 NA TGTGCCAGCAGCCCCCTGGCGGGAGGATATATCCGAAAGAATAATGAGCAGTTCTTC CASSPLAGGYIRKNNEQFF
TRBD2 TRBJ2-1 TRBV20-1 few TGCAGTGCTATCCGGGGGGACCCGGGGAATGAGCAGTTCTTC CSAIRGDPGNEQFF
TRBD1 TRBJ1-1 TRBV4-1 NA TGCGCCAGCAGCCAAGGGGGACAGGGTATGGGGATCCCTGAAGCTTTCTTT CASSQGGQGMGIPEAFF
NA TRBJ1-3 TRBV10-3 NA TGTGCCATCAGTAATACTCGACAGTCCTCGGGAAACACCATATATTTT CAISNTRQSSGNTIYF
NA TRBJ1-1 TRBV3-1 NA TGTGCCAGCAGCCGCCGGGACAACAACCGCAAAGCTTTCTTT CASSRRDNNRKAFF
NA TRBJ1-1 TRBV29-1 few TGCAGCGTTGTGGCCTCGGGCAGGGCAACTGAAGCTTTCTTT CSVVASGRATEAFF
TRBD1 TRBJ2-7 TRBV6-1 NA TGTGCCAGCATCAATAACCGGGACAGGTTACCTTACGAGCAGTACTTC CASINNRDRLPYEQYF
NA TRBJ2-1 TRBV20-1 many TGCAGTGCTAGAGAGCGGGATCATGAGCAGTTCTTC CSARERDHEQFF
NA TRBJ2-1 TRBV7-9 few TGTGCCAGCAGGCCCGGGAGTAATGAGCAGTTCTTC CASRPGSNEQFF
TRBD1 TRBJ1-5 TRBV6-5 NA TGTGCCAGCAGTCGACCCTCCGACAGGGGGAAAAATATATTAAGCAATCAGCCCCAGCATTTT CASSRPSDRGKNILSNQPQHF
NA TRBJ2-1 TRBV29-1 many TGCAGCGTTGGAAAGGTTTACAATGAGCAGTTCTTC CSVGKVYNEQFF